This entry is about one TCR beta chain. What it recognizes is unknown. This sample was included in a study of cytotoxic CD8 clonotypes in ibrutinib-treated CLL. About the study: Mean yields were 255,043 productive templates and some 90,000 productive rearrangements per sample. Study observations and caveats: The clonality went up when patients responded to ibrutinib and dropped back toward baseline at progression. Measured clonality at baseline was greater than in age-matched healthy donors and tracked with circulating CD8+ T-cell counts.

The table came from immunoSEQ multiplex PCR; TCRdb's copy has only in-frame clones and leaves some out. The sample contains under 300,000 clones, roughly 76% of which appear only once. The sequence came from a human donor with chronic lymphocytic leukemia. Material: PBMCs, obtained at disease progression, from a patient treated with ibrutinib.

This CDR3 is CASGWTSGSEQYF. DNA for the CDR3: TGTGCCAGTGGGTGGACTAGCGGGAGCGAGCAGTACTTC. This chain connects TRBV19 to TRBJ2-7; the match to TRBD2 covers 13 bases. The junction had 4 bases not matched to a gene; V was cut back by 8 bases and J by 6 bases. CDR1 is LNHDA and CDR2 is SQIVND in the germline V gene (reference sequence). There are 13 residues in the CDR3.